Each of the 31 T cell receptor beta chains below was sequenced from the same sample in a study of T cell responses to AZD1222 COVID-19 vaccine (dated by TCRdb to the early 2020s). Receptor libraries were prepared by the immunoSEQ multiplex PCR assay. TCRdb retrieved this table from immuneACCESS and kept in-frame rearrangements only. Not all clones are present; in checked studies, unresolved V genes account for under half, and no reason is known for the remainder. The sample has more than 100,000 clones on record, approximately 86% of them singletons. Roughly 6.2% of the sample goes to the ten largest clones. This specimen's time point label, interpreted: baseline before first vaccination. The source was peripheral blood, collected on day 0 of AZD1222 vaccination. The receptors come from an adult in good health.

The chain has TRBV3-1 (or the pseudogene TRBV3-2) and TRBJ2-2, with 9 bases lining up with TRBD2. The CDR3 runs to 17 residues. V shed 4 bases, J shed 4 bases, and the junction held 10 bases outside the gene matches. Germline V gene lookup returns CDR1 LGHDT and CDR2 YNNKEL (reference sequence). The CDR3 coding sequence is TGTGCCAGCAGCCCAACTCCGGGACTAGCTTCCACCGGGGAGCTGTTTTTT. Translating gives CASSPTPGLASTGELFF.

This chain links TRBV5-1 with TRBJ2-2; the D gene is possibly TRBD1 (5 bases). CDR3 length equals 14 residues. V was cut by 1 base and J by 5 bases, with 9 bases left in between. CDR1 and CDR2 from the germline V gene are SGHRS and YFSETQ. The CDR3 reads CASSLTGPTGELFF. The DNA of the CDR3 is TGCGCCAGCAGCTTGACAGGTCCGACCGGGGAGCTGTTTTTT.

The rearrangement joins TRBV7-2 to TRBJ1-6, with D unresolved. Trimming shortened V by 1 base and J by 12 bases, and 16 bases separated the two germline ends. Germline CDR1 SGHTA, CDR2 FQGNSA. There are 15 residues in the CDR3. The CDR3 sequence: CASSLDQALSGPLHF. As DNA, the CDR3 is TGTGCCAGCAGCTTAGATCAGGCCCTAAGTGGACCCCTCCACTTT.

The chain recombines TRBV19 with TRBJ2-7, with 9 nucleotides matching TRBD1. CDR1 is LNHDA, CDR2 SQIVND, per germline (reference sequence). The CDR3 sequence is 17 residues long. V shed 4 bases, J shed 4 bases, and the junction held 14 bases outside the gene matches. The CDR3 protein is CASSKERTGQGTYEQYF. DNA of the CDR3: TGTGCCAGTAGTAAGGAGAGAACCGGACAGGGGACTTACGAGCAGTACTTC.

The V and J genes are TRBV19 and TRBJ2-1; no definite D call. The length of the CDR3 is 14 residues. Between the trimmed V and J ends, which lost 1 base and 4 bases, there was a span of 8 bases. CDR1 and CDR2 (germline): LNHDA, SQIVND (reference sequence). The CDR3 protein is CASSIGTAYNEQFF. In DNA, the CDR3 is TGTGCCAGTAGTATAGGAACTGCTTACAATGAGCAGTTCTTC.

The CDR3: CASSLSHGTGGDGYTF. In nucleotides, the CDR3 is TGTGCCAGCTCACTGAGCCACGGGACAGGGGGAGATGGCTACACCTTC. This sequence joins TRBV18 and TRBJ1-2; TRBD1 agrees at 11 bases. Germline-derived CDR1 and CDR2 are KGHSH and LQKENI. CDR3 size: 16 residues. With 4 bases clipped from V and 6 bases from J, the junction kept 10 bases outside the gene matches.

The chain recombines TRBV6-5 with TRBJ1-5; D remains ambiguous. V was trimmed by 0 bases and J by 10 bases, leaving 10 bases between them. CDR3 length equals 13 residues. Germline V gene lookup returns CDR1 MNHEY and CDR2 SVGAGI. The CDR3 DNA sequence: TGTGCCAGCAGTTACTCGTTTCACTCACCCCAGCATTTT. Protein: CASSYSFHSPQHF.

The chain couples TRBV11-3 to TRBJ2-1; TRBD2 aligns across 9 bases. CDR1 is SGHNT, CDR2 YENEEA, per germline. The CDR3 extends over 17 amino acids. Trimming at V came to 4 bases and at J to 2 bases, leaving 9 bases not matched to a gene. As DNA, the CDR3 is TGTGCCAGCAGCTCTAAGCGGGGGGACCCTGCCTACAATGAGCAGTTCTTC. Amino acids: CASSSKRGDPAYNEQFF.

This chain connects TRBV5-4 to TRBJ2-2; possibly TRBD1 for D (5 bases). CDR1 SGHNT and CDR2 YYREEE come from the germline V gene (reference sequence). The V and J ends lost 5 bases and 5 bases respectively, with 13 bases between them. CDR3 length equals 14 residues. Written as DNA, the CDR3 is TGTGCCAGCAGTCTGGAGACAGATACCGGGGAGCTGTTTTTT. The encoded protein is CASSLETDTGELFF.

The genes are TRBV4-2 and TRBJ1-5; D not resolved. The V gene lost 1 base and the J gene lost 5 bases, with 12 bases spanning the gap. Germline loops: CDR1 LGHNA, CDR2 YNFKEQ. This CDR3 spans 15 amino acids. DNA for the CDR3: TGTGCCAGCAGCCAAGTTCGGAACGATTATCAGCCCCAGCATTTT. It codes for CASSQVRNDYQPQHF.

The V and J genes are TRBV27 and TRBJ2-7; the D is unclear. Trimming cost V 4 bases and J 0 bases, with 16 bases left between them. The CDR3 spans 16 residues. Germline assignment: CDR1 MNHEY and CDR2 SMNVEV (reference sequence). CDR3 loop: CASSSTYSTISYEQYF. DNA for the CDR3: TGTGCCAGCAGTTCGACCTACTCCACTATCTCCTACGAGCAGTACTTC.

The chain couples TRBV27 to TRBJ2-7, with TRBD1 identical over 10 bases. The CDR3 totals 15 residues. Germline V gives CDR1 MNHEY, CDR2 SMNVEV (reference sequence). The ends lost 10 bases at V and 3 bases at J; junction bases unmatched: 12. CDR3 region: CANNDRTGGGYEQYF. In nucleotides, the CDR3 is TGTGCCAACAATGACAGGACAGGGGGAGGCTACGAGCAGTACTTC.

This chain links TRBV20-1 with TRBJ2-3; D uncertain. The germline gives CDR1 DFQATT, CDR2 SNEGSKA (reference sequence). There are 10 residues in the CDR3. V was pared by 7 bases and J by 4 bases, with 6 bases between. The DNA for the CDR3 is TGCAGTGTTCCATCAGATACGCAGTATTTT. Its translation is CSVPSDTQYF.

The chain carries TRBV19 and TRBJ1-2; D is uncertain. This CDR3 has 10 residues. V gave up 6 bases and J gave up 7 bases, with 6 bases separating them. Germline CDR1 is LNHDA and CDR2 is SQIVND (reference sequence). CDR3 DNA sequence: TGTGCCAGTAGGGAAGTTGGCTACACCTTC. The encoded protein is CASREVGYTF.

On this clone itself: Other DNA variants within this sample encode the same CDR3. This chain connects TRBV19 to TRBJ1-3; D unclear. Germline V gives CDR1 LNHDA, CDR2 SQIVND (reference sequence). Trimming shortened V by 3 bases and J by 2 bases, and 8 bases separated the two germline ends. This CDR3 is 14 amino acids long. CDR3 DNA: TGTGCCAGTAGTATCGGTGGCACTGGAAACACCATATATTTT. This codes for CASSIGGTGNTIYF.

The chain combines TRBV28 with TRBJ1-4; D is undetermined. V shed 3 bases and J shed 8 bases, with 13 bases lying between them. The CDR3 sequence is 14 residues long. The germline CDR1 and CDR2 sequences are MDHEN and SYDVKM. Written as DNA, the CDR3 is TGTGCCAGCAGTTTCGCAGGCAAGGAAGAAAAACTGTTTTTT. It codes for CASSFAGKEEKLFF.

The rearrangement uses TRBV30 and TRBJ1-3; TRBD1 matches at 7 bases. CDR1 is GTSNPN, CDR2 SVGIG, per germline (reference sequence). V gave up 5 bases and J gave up 3 bases; unmatched junction bases: 4. The CDR3 contains 13 residues. CDR3 DNA sequence: TGTGCCTGGGGGGGGACAGATGGAAACACCATATATTTT. As protein: CAWGGTDGNTIYF.

The V gene is TRBV2, the J gene TRBJ1-6, with 7 bases lining up with TRBD1. CDR1 and CDR2 from the germline V gene are SNHLY and FYNNEI. V shed 5 bases and J 7 bases; nucleotides not matched to a gene: 5. CDR3 length: 14 amino acids. The CDR3 nucleotides read TGTGCCAGCAGTTTGGACAGGACGAATTCACCCCTCCACTTT. Residues: CASSLDRTNSPLHF.

The J gene is TRBJ1-1, the V gene TRBV6-5; 7 nucleotides align to TRBD1. Trimming removed 1 base from V and 2 bases from J; junction bases left unmatched: 4. The CDR3 totals 15 residues. CDR1 MNHEY and CDR2 SVGAGI come from the germline V gene. This chain's CDR3 is CASSYLGQPNTEAFF. The CDR3 DNA is TGTGCCAGCAGTTACTTGGGACAGCCAAACACTGAAGCTTTCTTT.

By sample share, this clone is medium-sized. The V call is TRBV3-1 (or the pseudogene TRBV3-2), the J call TRBJ1-1, with no clear D. Germline V gene lookup returns CDR1 LGHDT and CDR2 YNNKEL (reference sequence). Trimming left V 3 bases short and J 4 bases short, with 9 bases between. The CDR3 consists of 13 residues. The CDR3 DNA is TGTGCCAGCAGCCATTTGGGTCCCACTGAAGCTTTCTTT. Protein product: CASSHLGPTEAFF.

The chain uses TRBV12-3 or TRBV12-4 and TRBJ2-7; D unresolved. CDR3 length: 13 amino acids. V gave up 6 bases and J gave up 7 bases, with 16 bases separating them. For the CDR3, the DNA is TGTGCCAGCAGCGTAGCCCCCAGCAGTGAGCAGTACTTC. Protein product: CASSVAPSSEQYF.

The V gene is TRBV6-6, the J gene TRBJ1-1; no definite D call. Germline V gene sequence: CDR1 MNHNY, CDR2 SVGAGI (reference sequence). This CDR3 region has 14 residues. The V gene lost 1 base and the J gene lost 1 base, with 7 bases spanning the gap. The CDR3 DNA follows: TGTGCCAGCAGTTACTTTGCCAGGAACACTGAAGCTTTCTTT. Translation gives CASSYFARNTEAFF.

This chain uses TRBV2 with TRBJ1-4, with unresolved D. Trimming pared 7 bases from V and 8 bases from J, leaving 17 bases between. The CDR3 totals 14 residues. CDR1 is SNHLY, CDR2 FYNNEI, per germline. The CDR3 DNA sequence: TGTGCCAGCATGCGGGAGCCGTGGGAGGAAAAACTGTTTTTT. Amino acids: CASMREPWEEKLFF.

This clone was recorded a few times. V and J are TRBV19 and TRBJ2-7; D gene unclear. CDR1 and CDR2 from the germline V gene are LNHDA and SQIVND (reference sequence). There are 12 residues in the CDR3. V lost 7 bases to trimming and J lost 3 bases, with 10 bases between them. The CDR3 sequence: CASNGPDYEQYF. The DNA of the CDR3 is TGTGCCAGTAATGGACCAGACTACGAGCAGTACTTC.

The V and J genes are TRBV2 and TRBJ1-1; D unclear. V lost 5 bases and J 10 bases, leaving 17 bases between the germline ends. This CDR3 region has 13 residues. Germline V CDR1 and CDR2: SNHLY, FYNNEI. CDR3 in DNA: TGTGCCAGCAGTCCTCCTCTGGACGGTGGAGCTTTCTTT. This sequence encodes CASSPPLDGGAFF.

The rearrangement uses TRBV4-3 and TRBJ2-1; TRBD2 matches at 9 bases. Germline V gene data show CDR1 as LGHNA and CDR2 as YSLEER. Trimming took 0 bases from V and 2 from J; bases not matched to a gene: 8. This CDR3 is built from 18 residues. As DNA, the CDR3 is TGCGCCAGCAGCCAAGATCGGGGGAGCGGGGGGCCCTACAATGAGCAGTTCTTC. It is translated as CASSQDRGSGGPYNEQFF.

The chain joins TRBV3-1 (or the pseudogene TRBV3-2) to TRBJ1-1; 11 nucleotides agree with TRBD1. V shed 3 bases, J shed 10 bases, and the junction held 10 bases outside the gene matches. The CDR3 extends over 15 amino acids. The germline gives CDR1 LGHDT, CDR2 YNNKEL (reference sequence). CDR3 nucleotide sequence: TGTGCCAGCAGCCACACAGGGGGGACAGGGGGTATAGCTTTCTTT. Its protein product is CASSHTGGTGGIAFF.

The chain joins TRBV6-5 to TRBJ2-7; 7 bases agree with TRBD1. This CDR3 contains 13 residues. CDR1 is MNHEY, CDR2 SVGAGI, per germline. CDR3: CAATRGLAYEQYF. The CDR3 nucleotides are TGTGCTGCCACGAGGGGGCTTGCGTACGAGCAGTACTTC.

The chain employs TRBV5-5 and TRBJ2-2; no clear D gene. CDR3 length: 14 residues. Germline lookup yields CDR1 SGHKS and CDR2 YYEKEE (reference sequence). V lost 5 bases to trimming and J lost 4 bases, with 12 bases between them. CDR3 bases: TGTGCCAGCAGTGGGGTAAAGGGCACCGGGGAGCTGTTTTTT. This sequence encodes CASSGVKGTGELFF.

The chain couples TRBV6-5 to TRBJ1-3; tentative D call: TRBD1 (6 bases). The V gene lost 7 bases and the J gene lost 4 bases, with 17 bases spanning the gap. This CDR3 is built from 15 residues. CDR1 is MNHEY, CDR2 SVGAGI, per germline. The CDR3, as DNA: TGTGCCAGCATCTCGAGAGGGGGTACAGGAAACACCATATATTTT. This codes for CASISRGGTGNTIYF.

This chain links TRBV5-1 with TRBJ2-7, with TRBD1 matching over 9 bases. The germline V gene encodes CDR1 SGHRS and CDR2 YFSETQ. Trimming cost V 6 bases and J 2 bases; bases outside gene matches: 6. This CDR3 comprises 14 residues. The DNA for the CDR3 is TGCGCCAGCACCCCGGGGACAGGGACCTACGAGCAGTACTTC. Translating gives CASTPGTGTYEQYF.